This T cell receptor beta chain comes out of a study of blood T cell dynamics during melanoma immunotherapy. Study in general: Metastatic melanoma patients received first-line pembrolizumab or nivolumab plus ipilimumab.

Sample time point: week 3, after first cycle of checkpoint inhibitor. Trimming stripped 8 bases from V and 0 bases from J, with 17 bases between. Germline CDR1 is MDHEN and CDR2 is SYDVKM. The CDR3 contains 17 residues. Study-level points and caveats: It remained unknown if the driving T cell clones were melanoma-specific.

Note on this clone: Antigen unknown.

Produced via immunoSEQ multiplex PCR; TCRdb's table is partial and in-frame only. The sample includes over 10,000 clones, around nine tenths of them seen just once. This chain connects TRBV28 to TRBJ1-6; D may be TRBD1 (5 bases). This TCR was sampled from a human donor with melanoma. Material: effector memory CD8+ T cells from blood, obtained from a patient treated with checkpoint blockade. As DNA, the CDR3 is TGTGCCAGCCCCAGGGACTCTCAAGGCTCCTATAATTCACCCCTCCACTTT. This encodes CASPRDSQGSYNSPLHF.